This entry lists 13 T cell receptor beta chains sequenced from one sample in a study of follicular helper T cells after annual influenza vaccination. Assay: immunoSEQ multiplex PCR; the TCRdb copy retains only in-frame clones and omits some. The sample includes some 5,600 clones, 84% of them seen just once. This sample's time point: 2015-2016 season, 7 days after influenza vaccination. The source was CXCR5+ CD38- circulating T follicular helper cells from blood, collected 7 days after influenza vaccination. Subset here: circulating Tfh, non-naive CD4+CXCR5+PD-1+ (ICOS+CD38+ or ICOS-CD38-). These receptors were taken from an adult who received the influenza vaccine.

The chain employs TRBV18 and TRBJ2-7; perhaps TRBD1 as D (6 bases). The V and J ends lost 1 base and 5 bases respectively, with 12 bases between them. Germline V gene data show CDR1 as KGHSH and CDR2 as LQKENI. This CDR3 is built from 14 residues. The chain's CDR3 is CASSPRLGGDEQYF. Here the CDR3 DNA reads TGTGCCAGCTCACCACGGCTTGGGGGCGACGAGCAGTACTTC.

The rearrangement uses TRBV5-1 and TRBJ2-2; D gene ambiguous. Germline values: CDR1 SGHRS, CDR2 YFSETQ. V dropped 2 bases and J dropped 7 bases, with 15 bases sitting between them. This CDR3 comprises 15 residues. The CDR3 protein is CASSFTGPPGGELFF. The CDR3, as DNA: TGCGCCAGCAGCTTCACCGGGCCCCCCGGCGGGGAGCTGTTTTTT.

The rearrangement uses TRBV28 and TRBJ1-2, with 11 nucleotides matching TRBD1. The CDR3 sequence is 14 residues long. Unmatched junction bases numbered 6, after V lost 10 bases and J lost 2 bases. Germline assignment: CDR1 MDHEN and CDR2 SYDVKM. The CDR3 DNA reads TGTGCCACAGGACAGGGGGCGTCAAACTATGGCTACACCTTC. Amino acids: CATGQGASNYGYTF.

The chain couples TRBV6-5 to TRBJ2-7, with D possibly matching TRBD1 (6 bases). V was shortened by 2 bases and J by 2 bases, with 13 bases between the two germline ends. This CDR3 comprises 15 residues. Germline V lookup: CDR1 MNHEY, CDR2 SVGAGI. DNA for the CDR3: TGTGCCAGCAGTTACGAGCAGGGGTCCGCCTACGAGCAGTACTTC. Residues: CASSYEQGSAYEQYF.

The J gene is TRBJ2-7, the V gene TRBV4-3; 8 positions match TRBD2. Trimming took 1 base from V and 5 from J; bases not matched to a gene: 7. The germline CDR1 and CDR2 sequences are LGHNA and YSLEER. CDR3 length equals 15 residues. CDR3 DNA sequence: TGCGCCAGCAGCCAAGCCCGGGAGGGCCACCACGAGCAGTACTTC. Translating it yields CASSQAREGHHEQYF.

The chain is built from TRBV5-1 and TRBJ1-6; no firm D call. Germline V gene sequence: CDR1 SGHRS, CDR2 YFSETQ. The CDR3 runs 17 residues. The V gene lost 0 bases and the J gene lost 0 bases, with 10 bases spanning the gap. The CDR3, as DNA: TGCGCCAGCAGCTTGGCCACCGCCGGCTCCTATAATTCACCCCTCCACTTT. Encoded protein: CASSLATAGSYNSPLHF.

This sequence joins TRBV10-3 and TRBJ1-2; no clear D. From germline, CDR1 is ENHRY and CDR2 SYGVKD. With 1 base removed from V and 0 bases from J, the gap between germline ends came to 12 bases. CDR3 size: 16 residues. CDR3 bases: TGTGCCATCAGTGAGTTGATCCGATCGACTAACTATGGCTACACCTTC. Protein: CAISELIRSTNYGYTF.

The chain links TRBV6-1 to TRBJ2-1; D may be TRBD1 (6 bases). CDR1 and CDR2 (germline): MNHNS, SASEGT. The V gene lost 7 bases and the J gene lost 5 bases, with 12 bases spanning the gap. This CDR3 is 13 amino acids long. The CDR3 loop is CASTPDRDNEQFF. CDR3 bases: TGTGCCAGCACCCCGGACAGAGACAATGAGCAGTTCTTC.

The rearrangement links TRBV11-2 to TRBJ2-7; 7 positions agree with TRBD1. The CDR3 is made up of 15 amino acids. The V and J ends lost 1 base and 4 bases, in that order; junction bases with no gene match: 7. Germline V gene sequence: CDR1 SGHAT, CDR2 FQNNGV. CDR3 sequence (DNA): TGTGCCAGCAGCTTAGTAGAAGGGGGCGGGTACGAGCAGTACTTC. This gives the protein CASSLVEGGGYEQYF.

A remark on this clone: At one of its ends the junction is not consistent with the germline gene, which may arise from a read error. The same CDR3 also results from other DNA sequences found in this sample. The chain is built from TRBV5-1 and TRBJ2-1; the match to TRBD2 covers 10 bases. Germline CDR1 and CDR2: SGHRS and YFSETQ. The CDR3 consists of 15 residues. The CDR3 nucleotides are TGCGCTAGCAGCTTGGCTAGCGGGAGTCTCGGTGAGCAGTTCTTC. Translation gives CASSLASGSLGEQFF.

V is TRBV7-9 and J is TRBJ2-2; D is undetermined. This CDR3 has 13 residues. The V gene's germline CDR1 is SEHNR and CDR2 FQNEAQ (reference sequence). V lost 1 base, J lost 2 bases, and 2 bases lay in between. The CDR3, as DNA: TGTGCCAGCAGCTTAGGTAACACCGGGGAGCTGTTTTTT. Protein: CASSLGNTGELFF.

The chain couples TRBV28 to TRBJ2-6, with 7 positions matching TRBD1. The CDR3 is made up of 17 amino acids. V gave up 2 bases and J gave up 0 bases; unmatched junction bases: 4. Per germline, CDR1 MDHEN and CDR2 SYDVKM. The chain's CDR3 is CASSLNRGGSGANVLTF. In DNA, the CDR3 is TGTGCCAGCAGTTTAAACAGGGGCGGCTCTGGGGCCAACGTCCTGACTTTC.

The CDR3 coding sequence is TGCGCCAGCAGCTTGGCCATCGGGAGAGGCTACGAGCAGTACTTC. It encodes CASSLAIGRGYEQYF. The chain recombines TRBV5-1 with TRBJ2-7; D perhaps matches TRBD2 (6 bases). The germline V gene has CDR1 SGHRS and CDR2 YFSETQ. The CDR3 is 15 amino acids. V dropped 0 bases and J dropped 3 bases, with 13 bases sitting between them.